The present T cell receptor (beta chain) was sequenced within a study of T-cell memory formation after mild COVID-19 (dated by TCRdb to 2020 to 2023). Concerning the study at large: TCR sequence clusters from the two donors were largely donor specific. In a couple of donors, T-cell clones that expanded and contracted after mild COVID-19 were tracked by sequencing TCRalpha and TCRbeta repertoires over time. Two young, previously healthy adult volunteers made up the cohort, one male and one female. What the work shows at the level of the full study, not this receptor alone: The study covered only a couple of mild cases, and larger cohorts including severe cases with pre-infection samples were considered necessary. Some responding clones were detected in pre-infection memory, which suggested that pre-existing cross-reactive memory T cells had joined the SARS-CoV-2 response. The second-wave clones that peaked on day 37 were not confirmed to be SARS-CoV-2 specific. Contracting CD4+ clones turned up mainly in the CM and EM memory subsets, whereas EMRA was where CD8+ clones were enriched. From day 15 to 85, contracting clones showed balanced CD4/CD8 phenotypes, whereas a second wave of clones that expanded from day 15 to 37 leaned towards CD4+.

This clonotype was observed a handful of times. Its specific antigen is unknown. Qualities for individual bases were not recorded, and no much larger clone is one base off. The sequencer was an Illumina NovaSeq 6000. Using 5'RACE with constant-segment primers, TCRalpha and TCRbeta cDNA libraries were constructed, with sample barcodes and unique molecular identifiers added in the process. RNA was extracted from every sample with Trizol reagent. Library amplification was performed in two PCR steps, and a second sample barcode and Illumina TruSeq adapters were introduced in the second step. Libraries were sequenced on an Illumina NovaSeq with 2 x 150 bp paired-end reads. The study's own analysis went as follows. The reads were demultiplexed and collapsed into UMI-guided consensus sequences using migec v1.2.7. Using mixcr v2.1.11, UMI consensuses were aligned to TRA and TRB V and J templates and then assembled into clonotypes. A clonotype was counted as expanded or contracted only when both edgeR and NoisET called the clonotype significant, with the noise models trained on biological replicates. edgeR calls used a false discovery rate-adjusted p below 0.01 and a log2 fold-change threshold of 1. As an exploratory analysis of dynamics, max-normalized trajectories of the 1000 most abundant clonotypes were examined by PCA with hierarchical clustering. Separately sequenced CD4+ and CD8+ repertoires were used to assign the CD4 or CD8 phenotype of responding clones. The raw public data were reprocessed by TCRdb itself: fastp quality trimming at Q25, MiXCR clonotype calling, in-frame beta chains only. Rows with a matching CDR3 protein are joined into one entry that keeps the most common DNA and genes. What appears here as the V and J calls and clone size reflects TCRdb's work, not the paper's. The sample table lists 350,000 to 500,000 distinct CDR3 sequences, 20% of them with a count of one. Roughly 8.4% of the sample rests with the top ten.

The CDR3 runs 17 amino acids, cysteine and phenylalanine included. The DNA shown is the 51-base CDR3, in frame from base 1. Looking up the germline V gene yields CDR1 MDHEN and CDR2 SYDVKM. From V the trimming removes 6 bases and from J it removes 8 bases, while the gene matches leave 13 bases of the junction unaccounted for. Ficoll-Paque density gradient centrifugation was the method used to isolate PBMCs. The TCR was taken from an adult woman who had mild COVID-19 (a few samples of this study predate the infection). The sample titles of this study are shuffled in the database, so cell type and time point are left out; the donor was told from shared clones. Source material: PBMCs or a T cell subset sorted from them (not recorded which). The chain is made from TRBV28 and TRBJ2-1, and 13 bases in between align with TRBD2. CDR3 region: CASSRGLGLAGRDEQFF. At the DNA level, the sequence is TGTGCCAGCAGCCGAGGCCTGGGACTAGCGGGGAGGGATGAGCAGTTCTTC.